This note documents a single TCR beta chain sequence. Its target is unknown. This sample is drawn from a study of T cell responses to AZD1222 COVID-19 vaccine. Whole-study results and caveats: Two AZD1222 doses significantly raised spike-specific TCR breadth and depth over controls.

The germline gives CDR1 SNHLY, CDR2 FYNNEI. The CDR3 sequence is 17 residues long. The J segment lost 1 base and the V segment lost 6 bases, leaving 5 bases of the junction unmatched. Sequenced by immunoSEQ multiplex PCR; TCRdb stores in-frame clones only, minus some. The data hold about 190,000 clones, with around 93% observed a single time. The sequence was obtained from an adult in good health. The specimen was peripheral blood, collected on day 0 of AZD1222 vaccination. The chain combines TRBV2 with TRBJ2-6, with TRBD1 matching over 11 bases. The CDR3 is CASSPRDRGSGANVLTF. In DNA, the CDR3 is TGTGCCAGCAGCCCCCGGGACAGGGGGTCTGGGGCCAACGTCCTGACTTTC.